This T cell receptor beta chain was documented in a study of T-cell reconstitution after alpha-beta-depleted transplantation in children. For TCRbeta, the library was prepared with unique molecular identifiers. In TCRdb, the PCR reads were re-called with MiXCR into one record per CDR3 protein. The sample shows 480,000 or so distinct CDR3 sequences, roughly a tenth of them seen only once. This clonotype was seen many times. Losses at the gene ends were 3 bases for V and 3 bases for J; bases not matched to a gene: 5. This CDR3 comprises 14 residues. Germline CDR1 and CDR2: SQVTM and ANQGSEA. This sequence joins TRBV29-1 and TRBJ2-1; 7 bases line up with TRBD2. The source is a child aged 2-15 years with inherited bone marrow failure, due to receive a stem cell transplant. Specimen: PBMCs, collected before TCRalphabeta/CD19-depleted stem cell transplant. DNA of the CDR3: TGCAGCGTTGACCACGCGGGGGACTACAATGAGCAGTTCTTC. Its protein is CSVDHAGDYNEQFF.